These T cell receptor beta chains were read from a single sample in a study of cytomegalovirus exposure and HLA in healthy donors. TCRdb's table, derived via immunoSEQ multiplex PCR, lists solely in-frame clones and lacks some. The profile shows about 120,000 clones, 82% of them singletons. The sample taken for sequencing was PBMCs. These receptors were taken from a woman aged 18-29 years in good health and CMV-seronegative. Each CDR3 is given with its conserved first and last residue. A D gene is named only where the DNA matches it firmly. Not every row has a clone size; where given, it reads once, few, many or a size class.

d_gene	v_gene	j_gene	abundance	CDR3aa	CDR3nt
.	TRBV6-1	TRBJ1-3	few	CASSTSSRDGNTIYF	TGTGCCAGCAGCACATCCTCCCGTGATGGAAACACCATATATTTT
TRBD1	TRBV6-1	TRBJ1-1	.	CASSELMGQGGTFF	TGTGCCAGCAGTGAATTAATGGGACAGGGAGGAACTTTCTTT
.	TRBV7-2	TRBJ2-1	few	CASSLDRESSYNEQFF	TGTGCCAGCAGCTTAGATCGGGAGAGCTCCTACAATGAGCAGTTCTTC
TRBD2	TRBV18	TRBJ2-5	.	CASSTGLGETQYF	TGTGCCAGCTCAACGGGACTAGGAGAGACCCAGTACTTC
TRBD1	TRBV7-2	TRBJ1-4	.	CASSLGTGLEKLFF	TGTGCCAGCAGCCTCGGGACAGGTCTGGAGAAACTGTTTTTT
.	TRBV28	TRBJ1-1	.	CASSLSDRPGTEAFF	TGTGCCAGCAGTTTATCCGACAGGCCCGGCACTGAAGCTTTCTTT
.	TRBV7-8	TRBJ1-5	.	CASSSQTVMGNQPQHF	TGTGCCAGCAGCTCACAGACAGTAATGGGCAATCAGCCCCAGCATTTT
.	TRBV5-6	TRBJ2-2	.	CASSLGPSAGELFF	TGTGCCAGCAGCTTGGGCCCAAGCGCCGGGGAGCTGTTTTTT
TRBD1	TRBV2	TRBJ2-7	.	CASRDRGVDSSYEQYF	TGTGCCAGCAGGGACAGGGGGGTCGATAGCTCCTACGAGCAGTACTTC
.	TRBV18	TRBJ2-7	.	CASSGLGGDEQYF	TGTGCCAGCTCAGGTCTAGGAGGGGACGAGCAGTACTTC
.	TRBV4-2	TRBJ2-1	.	CASSENGMGELYNEQFF	TGTGCCAGCAGCGAAAATGGGATGGGAGAATTGTACAATGAGCAGTTCTTC
.	TRBV7-8	TRBJ1-1	.	CASSRDTEAFF	TGTGCCAGCAGCCGGGACACTGAAGCTTTCTTT
.	TRBV7-9	TRBJ2-3	.	CASSPGAPGPDTQYF	TGTGCCAGCAGCCCAGGGGCTCCGGGCCCAGATACGCAGTATTTT
TRBD2	TRBV11-3	TRBJ2-3	.	CASSPRRGGTDTQYF	TGTGCCAGCAGCCCCCGTCGGGGGGGCACAGATACGCAGTATTTT
.	TRBV6-1	TRBJ1-5	few	CAGGGGSGNQPQHF	TGTGCCGGGGGGGGAGGTTCCGGCAATCAGCCCCAGCATTTT
.	TRBV7-7	TRBJ2-5	.	CASSLSGAETQYF	TGTGCTAGCAGCCTCAGTGGGGCGGAGACCCAGTACTTC
.	TRBV6-6	TRBJ2-5	.	CASSYSQGGETQYF	TGTGCCAGCAGTTACTCACAGGGTGGAGAGACCCAGTACTTC
TRBD1	TRBV5-4	TRBJ1-6	few	CASSSDRGGSPLHF	TGTGCCAGCAGCTCCGACAGGGGGGGTTCACCCCTCCACTTT
.	TRBV19	TRBJ2-1	.	CASREGNEQFF	TGTGCCAGTAGGGAGGGCAATGAGCAGTTCTTC